This TCR beta chain was captured in a study of T-cell reconstitution after alpha-beta-depleted transplantation in children (dated by TCRdb to the mid-2010s). Broadly, across the study: Using TCR repertoire profiling, the study quantitatively followed how T-cell immune reconstitution unfolded in children after TCRalphabeta/CD19-depleted allogeneic hematopoietic cell transplantation.

Libraries were built with PCR. Sequenced on an Illumina HiSeq 2500. Molecular barcoding was employed in the preparation of TCR libraries, with unique molecular identifiers being used to normalize TCRbeta repertoire quantification. The raw public data were reprocessed by TCRdb itself: fastp quality trimming at Q25, MiXCR clonotype calling, in-frame beta chains only. Duplicate CDR3 protein sequences are folded into a single record with the most common DNA and genes. Within this sample are about 610,000 distinct CDR3 sequences, with more than 9% of them counted one time only. In total, the top ten clones hold about 4% of the sample. Reading the germline V gene gives CDR1 MDHEN and CDR2 SYDVKM. V and J lose 3 bases and 7 bases, and a span of 18 bases separates them. The CDR3 has 15 amino acids, counting the end cysteine and phenylalanine. Left in the record is the CDR3 DNA by itself, 45 bases read in frame from the first base.

Comment on this clonotype: Its cognate antigen has yet to be identified. There are no base qualities to consult, and no much larger clone falls within one base.

This receptor was identified in a human donor who donated a stem cell graft to a child with acute myeloid leukemia. The source material was PBMCs from the stem cell graft donor, sampled from the stem cell graft. The rearranged segments are TRBV28 and TRBJ1-2; possibly the D gene is TRBD1, per 5 matching bases. The sequenced DNA is TGTGCCAGCAGTTTTGCCTCCGGGGGAGTGGGTGGCTACACCTTC. Its translation reads: CASSFASGGVGGYTF.